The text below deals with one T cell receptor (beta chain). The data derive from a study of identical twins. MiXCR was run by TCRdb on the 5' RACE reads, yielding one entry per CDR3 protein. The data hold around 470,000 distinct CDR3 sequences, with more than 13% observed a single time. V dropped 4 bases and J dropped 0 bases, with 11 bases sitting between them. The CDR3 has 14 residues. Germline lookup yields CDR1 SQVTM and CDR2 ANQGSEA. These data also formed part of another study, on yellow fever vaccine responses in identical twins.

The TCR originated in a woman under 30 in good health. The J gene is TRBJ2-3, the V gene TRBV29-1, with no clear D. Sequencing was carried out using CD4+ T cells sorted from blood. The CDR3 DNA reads TGCAGCGTTGTACCGTTTCCTAGCACAGATACGCAGTATTTT. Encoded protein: CSVVPFPSTDTQYF.